A selection of T cell receptor beta chains follows, all from one sample in a study of shared clonotypes between healthy human individuals. Sequencing used immunoSEQ multiplex PCR; TCRdb keeps in-frame clones, though not all of them. The sample includes more than 600,000 clones, just over 90% seen only once; the top ten take approximately 24%. The sequenced material came from naive CD8+ T cells sorted from blood. These receptors all stem from a man aged 30 to 39 in good health. The CDR3 runs from the conserved cysteine through the conserved F or W. Fields, in order: J gene, clone size, V gene, D gene, CDR3 DNA, CDR3 protein. A D gene is named only where the DNA matches it firmly. Clone size is shown for a subset of rows, as once, few, many or a class of expanded clone.

j_gene: TRBJ2-3
abundance: once
v_gene: TRBV27
d_gene: TRBD1
CDR3nt: TGTGCCAGCAGTTTAAGGCAGGGGGTGGGGGCTAGCACAGATACGCAGTATTTT
CDR3aa: CASSLRQGVGASTDTQYF

j_gene: TRBJ2-1
abundance: once
v_gene: TRBV27
d_gene: TRBD2
CDR3nt: TGTGCCAGCAGTCCCTGGACTAGCGGGAGTTATGAGCAGTTCTTC
CDR3aa: CASSPWTSGSYEQFF

j_gene: TRBJ2-7
abundance: once
v_gene: TRBV4-1
d_gene: -
CDR3nt: TGCGCCAGCAGCCAGACCAGAACGGCCCAAGGGGAGCAGTACTTC
CDR3aa: CASSQTRTAQGEQYF

j_gene: TRBJ2-7
abundance: -
v_gene: TRBV27
d_gene: -
CDR3nt: TGTGCCAGCAGCAAAACAGGGATCTCTACCTACGAGCAGTACTTC
CDR3aa: CASSKTGISTYEQYF

j_gene: TRBJ2-7
abundance: once
v_gene: TRBV9
d_gene: TRBD2
CDR3nt: TGTGCCAGCAGCGTAGGCCTAGCGGCCTCCTACGAGCAGTACTTC
CDR3aa: CASSVGLAASYEQYF

j_gene: TRBJ1-3
abundance: -
v_gene: TRBV15
d_gene: -
CDR3nt: TGTGCCACCAGCAGGGAACAGGATTCCTCTGGAAACACCATATATTTT
CDR3aa: CATSREQDSSGNTIYF

j_gene: TRBJ1-2
abundance: -
v_gene: TRBV28
d_gene: TRBD1
CDR3nt: TGTGCCAGCAGTTTATTAATCGGGACAGGGAAAGGCTACACCTTC
CDR3aa: CASSLLIGTGKGYTF

j_gene: TRBJ1-1
abundance: -
v_gene: TRBV11-2
d_gene: -
CDR3nt: TGTGCCAGCACGGGTACAAACACTGAAGCTTTCTTT
CDR3aa: CASTGTNTEAFF

j_gene: TRBJ2-7
abundance: -
v_gene: TRBV10-2
d_gene: -
CDR3nt: TGCGCCAGCGCCGAGATAGGCGGCTCCTACGAGCAGTACTTC
CDR3aa: CASAEIGGSYEQYF

j_gene: TRBJ2-7
abundance: -
v_gene: TRBV6-5
d_gene: -
CDR3nt: TGTGCCAGCAGTTACGGGGGCCTTAGCGAGCAGTACTTC
CDR3aa: CASSYGGLSEQYF

j_gene: TRBJ2-2
abundance: -
v_gene: TRBV2
d_gene: -
CDR3nt: TGTGCCAGGAGGAGGAACACCGGGGAGCTGTTTTTT
CDR3aa: CARRRNTGELFF

j_gene: TRBJ2-1
abundance: once
v_gene: TRBV4-1
d_gene: TRBD1
CDR3nt: TGCGCCAGCAGCCAAGTGGGGGACAGGAAGTTCTTC
CDR3aa: CASSQVGDRKFF

j_gene: TRBJ2-7
abundance: once
v_gene: TRBV28
d_gene: TRBD2
CDR3nt: TGTGCCAGCAGTTTATCTGGACTAGCTCACTACGAGCAGTACTTC
CDR3aa: CASSLSGLAHYEQYF

j_gene: TRBJ2-7
abundance: -
v_gene: TRBV7-7
d_gene: TRBD2
CDR3nt: TGTGCCAGCAGCCCCGGGACTAGCGGGAGGGCCGAGCAGTACTTC
CDR3aa: CASSPGTSGRAEQYF

j_gene: TRBJ2-1
abundance: once
v_gene: TRBV5-1
d_gene: TRBD2
CDR3nt: TGCGCCAGCCAGGCGGGGCGGGAGTTCAATGAGCAGTTCTTC
CDR3aa: CASQAGREFNEQFF

j_gene: TRBJ2-7
abundance: -
v_gene: TRBV4-2
d_gene: -
CDR3nt: TGTGCCAGCAGCCCCTCCGGGACGAGCTCCTACGAGCAGTACTTC
CDR3aa: CASSPSGTSSYEQYF

j_gene: TRBJ2-7
abundance: -
v_gene: TRBV27
d_gene: TRBD2
CDR3nt: TGTGCCAGCAGTTGGACTAGCGGGAACGGGGGCGAGCAGTACTTC
CDR3aa: CASSWTSGNGGEQYF

j_gene: TRBJ2-7
abundance: -
v_gene: TRBV6-1
d_gene: TRBD1
CDR3nt: TGTGCCAGCAGTTGGGGACAGAGCTACGAGCAGTACTTC
CDR3aa: CASSWGQSYEQYF

j_gene: TRBJ2-1
abundance: -
v_gene: TRBV6-5
d_gene: -
CDR3nt: TGTGCCAGCGCTGTTAGAATAGTTCATGAGCAGTTCTTC
CDR3aa: CASAVRIVHEQFF

j_gene: TRBJ1-3
abundance: -
v_gene: TRBV28
d_gene: -
CDR3nt: TGTGCCAGCAGTACCGGAAACACCATATATTTT
CDR3aa: CASSTGNTIYF

j_gene: TRBJ2-2
abundance: -
v_gene: TRBV6-5
d_gene: -
CDR3nt: TGTGCCAGCAGTTATACAGGGCAGAGGGAGCTGTTTTTT
CDR3aa: CASSYTGQRELFF

j_gene: TRBJ2-5
abundance: -
v_gene: TRBV27
d_gene: TRBD1
CDR3nt: TGTGCCAGCAGTCCGACAGGGGGCATCGAAGAGACCCAGTACTTC
CDR3aa: CASSPTGGIEETQYF

j_gene: TRBJ2-5
abundance: -
v_gene: TRBV7-8
d_gene: TRBD2
CDR3nt: TGTGCCAGCAGCTTAGGAGCGGGAGGTTGGGAGACCCAGTACTTC
CDR3aa: CASSLGAGGWETQYF

j_gene: TRBJ2-1
abundance: -
v_gene: TRBV5-1
d_gene: -
CDR3nt: TGCGCCAGCAGCACAGGGAATTTGGTCAACAATGAGCAGTTCTTC
CDR3aa: CASSTGNLVNNEQFF

j_gene: TRBJ2-1
abundance: -
v_gene: TRBV7-6
d_gene: TRBD2
CDR3nt: TGTGCCAGCAGCCCCCGGGAGGGCGAGCAGTTCTTC
CDR3aa: CASSPREGEQFF

j_gene: TRBJ2-6
abundance: -
v_gene: TRBV6-5
d_gene: TRBD2
CDR3nt: TGTGCCAGCAGTTACCAGGCTAGCGGTACCCTCCTGACTTTC
CDR3aa: CASSYQASGTLLTF

j_gene: TRBJ2-7
abundance: -
v_gene: TRBV6-1
d_gene: TRBD1
CDR3nt: TGTGCCAGCAGTGAAACGGGACAGTTTATCCACGAGCAGTACTTC
CDR3aa: CASSETGQFIHEQYF

j_gene: TRBJ2-3
abundance: -
v_gene: TRBV7-2
d_gene: -
CDR3nt: TGTGCCAGCAGCTTAGTAGATACGCAGTATTTT
CDR3aa: CASSLVDTQYF

j_gene: TRBJ2-7
abundance: -
v_gene: TRBV27
d_gene: -
CDR3nt: TGTGCCAGCAGCGAAAAAATCATAGCGTCCGGAGGCGAGCAGTACTTC
CDR3aa: CASSEKIIASGGEQYF

j_gene: TRBJ2-7
abundance: -
v_gene: TRBV28
d_gene: -
CDR3nt: TGTGCCAGCACCCGAACTCTAGGCTACGAGCAGTACTTC
CDR3aa: CASTRTLGYEQYF

j_gene: TRBJ2-2
abundance: -
v_gene: TRBV5-1
d_gene: -
CDR3nt: TGCGCCAGCAGCTTGGCCAACACCGGGGAGCTGTTTTTT
CDR3aa: CASSLANTGELFF

j_gene: TRBJ2-5
abundance: -
v_gene: TRBV7-9
d_gene: -
CDR3nt: TGTGCCAGCAGCCCCCCGGTGACGGGAGAATGGGGAGAGACCCAGTACTTC
CDR3aa: CASSPPVTGEWGETQYF

j_gene: TRBJ1-5
abundance: -
v_gene: TRBV5-6
d_gene: -
CDR3nt: TGTGCCAGCAGCTTCGGTACCAACAATCAGCCCCAGCATTTT
CDR3aa: CASSFGTNNQPQHF

j_gene: TRBJ1-5
abundance: -
v_gene: TRBV4-1
d_gene: -
CDR3nt: TGCGCCAGCAGCCCCTGGGACGGCAATCAGCCCCAGCATTTT
CDR3aa: CASSPWDGNQPQHF

j_gene: TRBJ2-1
abundance: -
v_gene: TRBV14
d_gene: -
CDR3nt: TGTGCCAGCAGCCAAGACGCAGGGAACAATGAGCAGTTCTTC
CDR3aa: CASSQDAGNNEQFF

j_gene: TRBJ2-5
abundance: -
v_gene: TRBV30
d_gene: TRBD2
CDR3nt: TGTGCCTGGACTCTGGCGGGAGGCTCCCAAGAGACCCAGTACTTC
CDR3aa: CAWTLAGGSQETQYF

j_gene: TRBJ2-7
abundance: -
v_gene: TRBV4-1
d_gene: -
CDR3nt: TGCGCCAGCAGCCAAATAGCGGATACCTACGAGCAGTACTTC
CDR3aa: CASSQIADTYEQYF

j_gene: TRBJ1-2
abundance: -
v_gene: TRBV14
d_gene: -
CDR3nt: TGTGCCAGCAGCCAAGATCTCGGTAACTATGGCTACACCTTC
CDR3aa: CASSQDLGNYGYTF

j_gene: TRBJ2-7
abundance: -
v_gene: TRBV7-9
d_gene: -
CDR3nt: TGTGCCAGCGGAACAGTCTCCTACGAGCAGTACTTC
CDR3aa: CASGTVSYEQYF

j_gene: TRBJ2-1
abundance: -
v_gene: TRBV13
d_gene: -
CDR3nt: TGTGCCAGCAGCTTTCGGGTGGGAGCCGACAATGAGCAGTTCTTC
CDR3aa: CASSFRVGADNEQFF

j_gene: TRBJ2-3
abundance: -
v_gene: TRBV5-5
d_gene: TRBD2
CDR3nt: TGTGCCAGCAGCTCTAACTTAGCGGGAGATATGACAGATACGCAGTATTTT
CDR3aa: CASSSNLAGDMTDTQYF

j_gene: TRBJ1-5
abundance: -
v_gene: TRBV2
d_gene: -
CDR3nt: TGTGCCAGCAGTGAACCGGTGCACGGCCGCAATCAGCCCCAGCATTTT
CDR3aa: CASSEPVHGRNQPQHF

j_gene: TRBJ2-7
abundance: -
v_gene: TRBV6-6
d_gene: -
CDR3nt: TGTGCCAGCAGTTACTTCTCACAGGAGGCCTACGAGCAGTACTTC
CDR3aa: CASSYFSQEAYEQYF

j_gene: TRBJ2-1
abundance: -
v_gene: TRBV6-5
d_gene: TRBD2
CDR3nt: TGTGCCAGCAGTTACGGAAGGACTAGCTCCTACAATGAGCAGTTCTTC
CDR3aa: CASSYGRTSSYNEQFF

j_gene: TRBJ2-1
abundance: -
v_gene: TRBV5-6
d_gene: -
CDR3nt: TGTGCCAGCAGCTTGCCGGAGGGAGATGAGCAGTTCTTC
CDR3aa: CASSLPEGDEQFF

j_gene: TRBJ2-1
abundance: -
v_gene: TRBV27
d_gene: -
CDR3nt: TGTGCCAGCAGTTTAAGGGCCCGACAGGGACTCAATGAGCAGTTCTTC
CDR3aa: CASSLRARQGLNEQFF

j_gene: TRBJ2-4
abundance: -
v_gene: TRBV7-9
d_gene: -
CDR3nt: TGTGCCAGCAGTCTTAGCCCGGGATTGCGGGGTCCCAAAAACATTCAGTACTTC
CDR3aa: CASSLSPGLRGPKNIQYF

j_gene: TRBJ2-1
abundance: -
v_gene: TRBV6-1
d_gene: TRBD1
CDR3nt: TGTGCCAGCAGTGAAAGGGCAGGGGGAAAGTTCTTC
CDR3aa: CASSERAGGKFF

j_gene: TRBJ1-5
abundance: -
v_gene: TRBV19
d_gene: -
CDR3nt: TGTGCCAGTAGTATAGTCCCGACAGGCATCAATCAGCCCCAGCATTTT
CDR3aa: CASSIVPTGINQPQHF

j_gene: TRBJ2-1
abundance: -
v_gene: TRBV27
d_gene: -
CDR3nt: TGTGCCAGCAGTTTATCGGCTAATGAGCAGTTCTTC
CDR3aa: CASSLSANEQFF

j_gene: TRBJ2-7
abundance: -
v_gene: TRBV5-6
d_gene: TRBD1
CDR3nt: TGTGCCAGCAGCTTTAGTGGACAGGGGATCGGCGAGCAGTACTTC
CDR3aa: CASSFSGQGIGEQYF

j_gene: TRBJ2-7
abundance: once
v_gene: TRBV28
d_gene: -
CDR3nt: TGTGCCAGCAGGGGTGGACTAATCTACGAGCAGTACTTC
CDR3aa: CASRGGLIYEQYF

j_gene: TRBJ2-7
abundance: -
v_gene: TRBV7-9
d_gene: TRBD1
CDR3nt: TGTGCCAGCAGCTCCACACTACCGGGACAGGGCCCCTACGAGCAGTACTTC
CDR3aa: CASSSTLPGQGPYEQYF

j_gene: TRBJ2-2
abundance: -
v_gene: TRBV10-1
d_gene: TRBD1
CDR3nt: TGCGCCAGCAACCAGGGGGAAATTAACACCGGGGAGCTGTTTTTT
CDR3aa: CASNQGEINTGELFF